This TCR beta chain comes out of a study of glioma-infiltrating T cells. Study-wide results and caveats: Only very few CDR3 sequences appeared in both tissue and blood.

Unmatched junction bases numbered 7, after V lost 3 bases and J lost 8 bases. The CDR3 spans 14 residues. Germline-derived CDR1 and CDR2 are SNHLY and FYNNEI. Using RNA template, CDR3s of TCR alpha and beta were amplified with iRepertoire arm-PCR. MiXCR was run by TCRdb on the multiplex PCR reads, yielding one entry per CDR3 protein. The sample consists of 160,000 or so distinct CDR3 sequences, around 40% of them appearing once. This clonotype was seen a handful of times. The antigen is undetermined. This chain connects TRBV2 to TRBJ2-1; 7 nucleotides match TRBD2. Sequencing used glioma tissue, nonneoplastic brain tissue, or PBMCs (not recorded which). The clonotype was recovered from a human donor with low-grade glioma or glioblastoma, undergoing nonglioma brain surgery, or in good health (not recorded which). The CDR3 loop is CASSEGGTVHEQFF. Written as DNA, the CDR3 is TGTGCCAGCAGTGAGGGGGGGACGGTCCATGAGCAGTTCTTC.